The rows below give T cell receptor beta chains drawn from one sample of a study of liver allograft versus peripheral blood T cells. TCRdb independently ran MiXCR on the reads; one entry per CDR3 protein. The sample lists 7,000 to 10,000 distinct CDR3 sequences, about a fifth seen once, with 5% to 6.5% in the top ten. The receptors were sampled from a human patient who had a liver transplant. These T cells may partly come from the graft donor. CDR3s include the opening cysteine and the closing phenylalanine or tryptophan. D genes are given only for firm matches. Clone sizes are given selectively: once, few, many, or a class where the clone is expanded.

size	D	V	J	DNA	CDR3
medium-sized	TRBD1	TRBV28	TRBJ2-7	TGTGCCAGCAGTGAGCCGGGACAGGGGGCCTACGAGCAGTACTTC	CASSEPGQGAYEQYF
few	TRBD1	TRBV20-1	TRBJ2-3	TGCAGTGCCAGGACAGGGGGAGCAGATACGCAGTATTTT	CSARTGGADTQYF
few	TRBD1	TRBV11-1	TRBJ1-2	TGTGCCAGCAGCCCCCAGACAGGGGTTGGCTACACCTTC	CASSPQTGVGYTF
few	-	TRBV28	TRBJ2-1	TGTGCCAGCAGTTTGGGCCAGACCTACAATGAGCAGTTCTTC	CASSLGQTYNEQFF
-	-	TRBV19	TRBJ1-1	TGTGCCAGTAGTTGGCAGCTCATGAACACTGAAGCTTTCTTT	CASSWQLMNTEAFF
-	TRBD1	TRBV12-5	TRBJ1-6	TGTGCTAGTGGCCTGGGACAGGGGGTTTCACCCCTCCACTTT	CASGLGQGVSPLHF
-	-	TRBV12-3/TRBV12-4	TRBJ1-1	TGTGCCAGCAGTTCGTACCGCGAAGGGTTCAGCTCTGAAGCTTTCTTT	CASSSYREGFSSEAFF
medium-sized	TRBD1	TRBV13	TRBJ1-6	TGTGCCAGCAGTCATTACCCCGGGACAGGGGTTTCACCCCTCCACTTT	CASSHYPGTGVSPLHF
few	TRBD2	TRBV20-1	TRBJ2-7	TGCAGTGCTAGAGAGGGCGGGGGGTACTACGAGCAGTACTTC	CSAREGGGYYEQYF
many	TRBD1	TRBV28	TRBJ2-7	TGTGCCAGCAGTTTAAGGGGGCCAACCTACGAGCAGTACTTC	CASSLRGPTYEQYF
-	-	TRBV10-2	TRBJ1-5	TGCGCCAGCAGTGATTCGGGAGGGCGTCAGCCCCAGCATTTT	CASSDSGGRQPQHF
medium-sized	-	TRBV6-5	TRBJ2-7	TGTGCCAGCAGTTACTCAGGGTTATCCTACGAGCAGTACTTC	CASSYSGLSYEQYF
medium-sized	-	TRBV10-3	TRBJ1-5	TGTGCCATCAGTGAGTCGGGCAGGGAACAGCCCCAGCATTTT	CAISESGREQPQHF
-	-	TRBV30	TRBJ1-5	TGTGCCTGGAACTTGAGAGGGGGGGATCAGCCCCAGCATTTT	CAWNLRGGDQPQHF
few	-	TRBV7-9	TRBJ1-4	TGTGCCAGCACCCTGTGGGCTTCTAATGAAAAACTGTTTTTT	CASTLWASNEKLFF
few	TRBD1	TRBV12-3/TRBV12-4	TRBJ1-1	TGTGCCAGCAGTCTCGACAGGGTCACTGAAGCTTTCTTT	CASSLDRVTEAFF
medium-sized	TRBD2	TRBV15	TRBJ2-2	TGTGCCATAAGTGGCGGGAGTGCGGACACCGGGGAGCTGTTTTTT	CAISGGSADTGELFF
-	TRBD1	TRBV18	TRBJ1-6	TGTGCCAGCTCACCAACTCTCGACAGGGGCATCTCACCCCTCCACTTT	CASSPTLDRGISPLHF
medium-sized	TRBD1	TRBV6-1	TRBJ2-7	TGTGCCAGCAGAACGACCCGACAGGGCTCCTACGAGCAGTACTTC	CASRTTRQGSYEQYF
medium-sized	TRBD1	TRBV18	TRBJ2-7	TGTGCCAGCTCACTCCGGACAGGAGCCTACGAGCAGTACTTC	CASSLRTGAYEQYF
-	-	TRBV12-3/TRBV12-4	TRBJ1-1	TGTGCCAGCATTACGACCGGGGGTACTGAAGCTTTCTTT	CASITTGGTEAFF
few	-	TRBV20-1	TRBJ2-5	TGCAGTGCTCTGTACCAAGGGACCCAGTACTTC	CSALYQGTQYF
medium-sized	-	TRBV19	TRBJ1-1	TGTGCCAGTAGTATGTTTCAGGGACAGAACACTGAAGCTTTCTTT	CASSMFQGQNTEAFF
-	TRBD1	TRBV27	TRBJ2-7	TGTGCCAGCAGTTTACGGGCATGGGGACAGGGTATCTACGAGCAGTACTTC	CASSLRAWGQGIYEQYF
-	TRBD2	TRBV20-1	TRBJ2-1	TGCAGTGCGCTGGGGGTTCGCGGGCTAGCGGGTTACAATGAGCAGTTCTTC	CSALGVRGLAGYNEQFF
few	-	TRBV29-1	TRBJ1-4	TGCAGCGTAGGTAACGGGGGCACTGAAAAACTGTTTTTT	CSVGNGGTEKLFF
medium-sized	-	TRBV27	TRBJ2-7	TGTGCCAGCAGTCCTAAAGCCATGGGTTCCTACGAGCAGTACTTC	CASSPKAMGSYEQYF
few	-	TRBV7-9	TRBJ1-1	TGTGCCAGCAGCCCCCACGGAGTGAACACTGAAGCTTTCTTT	CASSPHGVNTEAFF
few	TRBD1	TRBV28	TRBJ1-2	TGTGCCAGCAGCTCTACAGGGGGAAGGTGGGGTGGCTACACCTTC	CASSSTGGRWGGYTF
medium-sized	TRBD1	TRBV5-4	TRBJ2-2	TGTGCCAGCAGCGTCCCGACAGGGGGGGAAACCGGGGAGCTGTTTTTT	CASSVPTGGETGELFF
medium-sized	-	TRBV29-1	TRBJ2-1	TGCAGCGTTGCTTTGGGAACTCAGTTCTTC	CSVALGTQFF
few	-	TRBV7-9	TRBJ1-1	TGTGCCAGCAGCTTAGTACAGACCACTGAAGCTTTCTTT	CASSLVQTTEAFF
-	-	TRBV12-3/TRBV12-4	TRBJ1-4	TGTGCCAGCGGACCCGGGGGCTCTTCTGAAAAACTGTTTTTT	CASGPGGSSEKLFF
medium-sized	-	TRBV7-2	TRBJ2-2	TGTGCCAGCAGAGCCGGGACCAAAACCGGGGAGCTGTTTTTT	CASRAGTKTGELFF
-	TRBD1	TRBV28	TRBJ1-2	TGTGCCAGCAGAGACCGGACAGGCTATTATGGCTACACCTTC	CASRDRTGYYGYTF
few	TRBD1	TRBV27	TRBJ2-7	TGTGCCAGCAGTTTATACAGGGGATCCGAGCAGTACTTC	CASSLYRGSEQYF
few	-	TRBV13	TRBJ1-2	TGTGCCAGCAGCTTCAGGGTCAACTATGGCTACACCTTC	CASSFRVNYGYTF
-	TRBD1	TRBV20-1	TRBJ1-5	TGCAGTGCTAGTCAGACAGGGGGTCAGCCCCAGCATTTT	CSASQTGGQPQHF
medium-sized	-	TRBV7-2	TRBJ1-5	TGTGCCAGCAGCTCAGGACAGTTTTATAGCAATCAGCCCCAGCATTTT	CASSSGQFYSNQPQHF
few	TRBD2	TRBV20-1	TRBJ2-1	TGCAGTGCTGGGGGGAGCGGGAGAGACAATGAGCAGTTCTTC	CSAGGSGRDNEQFF
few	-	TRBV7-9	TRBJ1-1	TGTGCCAGCAAGACATGGGACACTGAAGCTTTCTTT	CASKTWDTEAFF
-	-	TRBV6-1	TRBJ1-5	TGTGCCAGCAGTGAACTCACAGGGTTAAGCAATCAGCCCCAGCATTTT	CASSELTGLSNQPQHF
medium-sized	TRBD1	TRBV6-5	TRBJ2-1	TGTGCCAGCAGTCCCACCGGGACAGGGTACAATGAGCAGTTCTTC	CASSPTGTGYNEQFF
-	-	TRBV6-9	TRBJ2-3	TGTGCCAGCAGTTTTGACGGACAGCCAGACCCTATTGTCTCTAGCACAGATACGCAGTATTTT	CASSFDGQPDPIVSSTDTQYF